Here is one TCR beta chain with its context. Its antigen is not identified. Trimming removed 10 bases at V and 0 bases at J, with 6 bases between. This CDR3 is 11 amino acids long. Germline loops: CDR1 MDHEN, CDR2 SYDVKM. Measured with immunoSEQ multiplex PCR; TCRdb has only the in-frame clones, and not every one. The sample consists of some 90,000 clones, about 90% of them appearing once. The data were obtained in a study of T cell responses to AZD1222 COVID-19 vaccine. Findings and caveats of the study: Nearly half of unique spike-specific TCRs reportedly avoided B.1.351 and B.1.1.7 mutated regions.

The chain uses TRBV28 and TRBJ1-2; D not resolved. The TCR comes from an adult in good health. Sequencing used peripheral blood, obtained on day 0 of MenACWY control vaccination. The DNA for the CDR3 is TGTGCCACCCTAGCTAACTATGGCTACACCTTC. Protein sequence: CATLANYGYTF.